One sample yielded the 27 T cell receptor beta chains listed below, sequenced in a study of blood T cell repertoires in COVID-19. Produced via immunoSEQ multiplex PCR; TCRdb's table is partial and in-frame only. Here the sample spans some 99,000 clones, 70% to 80% being singletons. The sample consisted of peripheral blood. The receptors stem from a man between 65 and 80 years old with acute or convalescent COVID-19.

This clone was seen more than once but under ten times. The rearrangement links TRBV2 to TRBJ2-3; the D gene is possibly TRBD2 (5 bases). This CDR3 is built from 15 residues. Germline CDR1 and CDR2: SNHLY and FYNNEI. The V end was cut by 5 bases, the J end by 11 bases, with 23 bases between. The CDR3 loop is CASSKDWARVEKQYF. CDR3 nucleotides: TGTGCCAGCAGTAAGGACTGGGCTCGGGTCGAGAAGCAGTATTTT.

The chain recombines TRBV29-1 with TRBJ1-5; D uncertain. Trimming took off 6 bases at V and 0 bases at J, with 12 bases between the two ends. Germline CDR1 is SQVTM and CDR2 is ANQGSEA. The CDR3 contains 14 residues. CDR3 loop: CSVAQDYSNQPQHF. CDR3 coding DNA: TGCAGCGTCGCCCAGGACTATAGCAATCAGCCCCAGCATTTT.

V gene TRBV9 combines with J gene TRBJ2-3; 13 bases line up with TRBD2. V lost 1 base, J lost 11 bases, and 7 bases stayed unmatched. CDR1 SGDLS and CDR2 YYNGEE come from the germline V gene. The CDR3 runs to 15 residues. CDR3 residues: CASSVSGTSGTRQYF. DNA of the CDR3: TGTGCCAGCAGCGTATCCGGGACTAGCGGGACCCGGCAGTATTTT. The entire variable domain, with the rest obtained from reference TRBV9 and TRBJ2-3, is as follows: DSGVTQTPKHLITATGQRVTLRCSPRSGDLSVYWYQQSLDQGLQFLIQYYNGEERAKGNILERFSAQQFPDLHSELNLSSLELGDSALYFCASSVSGTSGTRQYFGPGTRLTVL.

V usage is TRBV4-1 and J usage is TRBJ1-1, with D maybe TRBD1 (6 bases). Trimming stripped 1 base from V and 0 bases from J, with 21 bases between. The CDR3 covers 19 residues. CDR1 MGHRA and CDR2 YSYEKL come from the germline V gene. CDR3 loop: CASSQVRVRGLSVNTEAFF. The CDR3 DNA is TGCGCCAGCAGCCAAGTTCGGGTCAGGGGCCTCTCAGTGAACACTGAAGCTTTCTTT.

The rearrangement links TRBV3-1 (or the pseudogene TRBV3-2) to TRBJ2-7; D is perhaps TRBD2 (5 bases). This CDR3 has 15 amino acids. V was clipped by 4 bases and J by 1 base, with 14 bases between them. The germline V gene encodes CDR1 LGHDT and CDR2 YNNKEL (reference sequence). The CDR3 bases are TGTGCCAGCAGCCCACGGACGGGATCATCCTACGAGCAGTACTTC. It translates to CASSPRTGSSYEQYF.

V and J are TRBV25-1 and TRBJ1-2; D unresolved. This CDR3 comprises 13 residues. The V gene's germline CDR1 is MGHDK and CDR2 SYGVNS. V dropped 5 bases and J dropped 5 bases, with 12 bases sitting between them. The CDR3 bases are TGTGCCAGCAGTTCAATATCGGGTTATGGCTACACCTTC. This encodes CASSSISGYGYTF.

The genes are TRBV6-1 and TRBJ2-7; a possible D gene is TRBD2 (6 bases). The CDR3 sequence is 15 residues long. CDR1 and CDR2 from the germline V gene are MNHNS and SASEGT. Trimming removed 3 bases from V and 2 bases from J, with 14 bases in between. The chain's CDR3 is CASSDTSYYTYEQYF. In DNA form, the CDR3 reads TGTGCCAGCAGTGATACTAGCTACTACACCTACGAGCAGTACTTC.

The chain has TRBV5-1 and TRBJ1-3, with a possible D match to TRBD1 (6 bases). The V and J ends lost 7 bases and 0 bases respectively, with 8 bases between them. Germline CDR1 and CDR2: SGHRS and YFSETQ. CDR3 length equals 13 residues. Written as DNA, the CDR3 is TGCGCCAGCTCGGACAGCTCTGGAAACACCATATATTTT. It translates to CASSDSSGNTIYF.

The chain uses TRBV5-1 and TRBJ2-1; 12 nucleotides match TRBD2. The junction had 5 bases not matched to a gene; V was cut back by 5 bases and J by 8 bases. The CDR3 runs to 14 residues. Germline V gene lookup returns CDR1 SGHRS and CDR2 YFSETQ. CDR3 coding DNA: TGCGCCAGCAGGCGGACTAGCGGGACAGATGAGCAGTTCTTC. This codes for CASRRTSGTDEQFF.

The CDR3 here is CSVYLAPQETQYF. CDR3 nucleotide sequence: TGCAGCGTTTATTTAGCCCCCCAAGAGACCCAGTACTTC. V and J are TRBV29-1 and TRBJ2-5; D is undetermined. The CDR3 sequence is 13 residues long. V lost 5 bases and J lost 1, with 11 bases in between. Germline assignment: CDR1 SQVTM and CDR2 ANQGSEA.

The chain combines TRBV19 with TRBJ2-1, with D perhaps TRBD1 (6 bases). V was trimmed by 5 bases and J by 7 bases, leaving 15 bases between them. Germline CDR1 and CDR2: LNHDA and SQIVND (reference sequence). This CDR3 has 14 amino acids. As DNA, the CDR3 is TGTGCCAGTAGTCCCCGGGCCCAGGGGAATGAGCAGTTCTTC. It yields the protein CASSPRAQGNEQFF. Full variable domain (missing parts from reference TRBV19 and TRBJ2-1): DGGITQSPKYLFRKEGQNVTLSCEQNLNHDAMYWYRQDPGQGLRLIYYSQIVNDFQKGDIAEGYSVSREKKESFPLTVTSAQKNPTAFYLCASSPRAQGNEQFFGPGTRLTVL.

V usage is TRBV5-8 and J usage is TRBJ2-2; 7 bases are shared with TRBD2. In germline, CDR1 is SGHTS, CDR2 YDEGEE. CDR3 length: 15 amino acids. With 4 bases clipped from V and 4 bases from J, the junction kept 7 bases outside the gene matches. The CDR3 coding sequence is TGTGCCAGCAGCCGAGGACTAGGTAGCACCGGGGAGCTGTTTTTT. Translated, it gives CASSRGLGSTGELFF.

In nucleotides, the CDR3 is TGTGCCAGCAGCCAGGGACAGGGTTTCTATGGCTACACCTTC. This encodes CASSQGQGFYGYTF. The J gene is TRBJ1-2, the V gene TRBV4-2; 9 nucleotides agree with TRBD1. CDR1 and CDR2 from the germline V gene are LGHNA and YNFKEQ. The CDR3 has 14 residues. Trimming at V came to 3 bases and at J to 4 bases, leaving 3 bases not matched to a gene.

The count of this clone is one. The V gene is TRBV3-1 (or the pseudogene TRBV3-2), the J gene TRBJ1-5, with a possible D match to TRBD1 (5 bases). CDR1 is LGHDT, CDR2 YNNKEL, per germline (reference sequence). Trimming took off 2 bases at V and 7 bases at J, with 9 bases between the two ends. The length of the CDR3 is 13 residues. The chain's CDR3 is CASSQTGAQPQHF. The CDR3 nucleotides read TGTGCCAGCAGCCAAACAGGAGCCCAGCCCCAGCATTTT.

V usage is TRBV7-2 and J usage is TRBJ2-2; 8 nucleotides line up with TRBD1. The CDR3 spans 16 residues. CDR1 is SGHTA and CDR2 is FQGNSA in the germline V gene. After removal of 0 bases from V and 2 bases from J, the junction contained 2 bases not matched to a gene. The CDR3 DNA follows: TGTGCCAGCAGCTTAGCATCAGGGGGCAACACCGGGGAGCTGTTTTTT. This encodes CASSLASGGNTGELFF.

V usage is TRBV3-1 (or the pseudogene TRBV3-2) and J usage is TRBJ1-3; possible D gene TRBD1, 5 bases. Trimming left V 4 bases short and J 5 bases short, with 15 bases between. The CDR3 spans 15 residues. The germline gives CDR1 LGHDT, CDR2 YNNKEL (reference sequence). The CDR3 sequence is CASSPPGGNRNTIYF. Here the CDR3 DNA reads TGTGCCAGCAGCCCACCCGGGGGTAATAGAAACACCATATATTTT.

This chain joins TRBV6-6 and TRBJ2-4; tentatively, D is TRBD2 (5 bases). The germline V and J ends were trimmed by 4 bases and 0 bases, with 7 bases remaining between them. This CDR3 is 14 amino acids long. Germline V lookup: CDR1 MNHNY, CDR2 SVGAGI (reference sequence). DNA for the CDR3: TGTGCCAGCAGTTCCGGACTAGCCAAAAACATTCAGTACTTC. Amino acids: CASSSGLAKNIQYF.

The rearrangement joins TRBV7-3 to TRBJ2-6; D is perhaps TRBD2 (5 bases). The germline V and J ends were trimmed by 2 bases and 1 base, with 6 bases remaining between them. Looked up from germline, CDR1 is SGHTA and CDR2 is FQGTGA. CDR3 length: 15 amino acids. The CDR3 reads CASSLRLSGANVLTF. In DNA form, the CDR3 reads TGTGCCAGCAGCTTACGACTATCTGGGGCCAACGTCCTGACTTTC. Looking up the rest from reference TRBV7-3 and TRBJ2-6 gives the full variable domain: GAGVSQTPSNKVTEKGKYVELRCDPISGHTALYWYRQSLGQGPEFLIYFQGTGAADDSGLPNDRFFAVRPEGSVSTLKIQRTERGDSAVYLCASSLRLSGANVLTFGAGSRLTVL.

The chain carries TRBV21-1 and TRBJ1-5; the DNA was not compared with TRBD1, the D call given in the table. TRBV21-1 is annotated as a pseudogene. The CDR3 has 15 amino acids. The CDR3 loop reads CASSKGSGDNQPQHF. CDR3 coding DNA: TGTGCCAGCAGCAAAGGGTCAGGGGACAATCAGCCCCAGCATTTT.

This rearrangement joins TRBV4-3 to TRBJ1-2, with D maybe TRBD1 (5 bases). V lost 0 bases to trimming and J lost 7 bases, with 21 bases between them. Germline V gene data show CDR1 as LGHNA and CDR2 as YSLEER. The CDR3 has 17 residues. The CDR3: CASSQDWASYQGRGYTF. CDR3 in DNA: TGCGCCAGCAGCCAAGATTGGGCCTCGTACCAGGGTCGTGGCTACACCTTC.

This chain joins TRBV6-5 and TRBJ1-1; D perhaps matches TRBD1 (6 bases). The CDR3 has 14 residues. The V gene's germline CDR1 is MNHEY and CDR2 SVGAGI. The V and J ends lost 5 bases and 1 base respectively, with 11 bases between them. CDR3 residues: CASSQGSGNTEAFF. The CDR3 DNA reads TGTGCCAGCAGTCAGGGGTCAGGGAACACTGAAGCTTTCTTT.

The gene calls are TRBV30 and TRBJ1-1; TRBD1 matches at 9 bases. This CDR3 contains 13 residues. In germline, CDR1 is GTSNPN, CDR2 SVGIG (reference sequence). Unmatched junction bases numbered 2, after V lost 1 base and J lost 5 bases. CDR3 amino acids: CAWSDRGRTEAFF. The CDR3 DNA is TGTGCCTGGAGTGACAGGGGGCGGACTGAAGCTTTCTTT.

V and J are TRBV30 and TRBJ1-2; 11 bases are a match to TRBD1. This CDR3 spans 17 amino acids. Trimming at V came to 5 bases and at J to 4 bases, leaving 15 bases not matched to a gene. Germline V gene lookup returns CDR1 GTSNPN and CDR2 SVGIG (reference sequence). The CDR3, as DNA: TGTGCCTGGCTTACCGGGACAGGGGGTCTAAAATTCTATGGCTACACCTTC. Its translation: CAWLTGTGGLKFYGYTF. The full variable domain, in which reference TRBV30 and TRBJ1-2 provide the parts outside the CDR3, is SQTIHQWPATLVQPVGSPLSLECTVEGTSNPNLYWYRQAAGRGLQLLFYSVGIGQISSEVPQNLSASRPQDRQFILSSKKLLLSDSGFYLCAWLTGTGGLKFYGYTFGSGTRLTVV.

In its sample, this clone was seen once. The chain couples TRBV6-5 to TRBJ1-1; no clear D gene. This CDR3 has 10 residues. With 0 bases removed from V and 11 bases from J, the gap between germline ends came to 4 bases. Germline lookup yields CDR1 MNHEY and CDR2 SVGAGI. The CDR3 here is CASSYSAAFF. Written as DNA, the CDR3 is TGTGCCAGCAGTTACTCCGCGGCTTTCTTT.

CDR3 sequence: CASRRGLAGARETQYF. The DNA of the CDR3 is TGTGCCAGCAGAAGGGGCCTAGCGGGAGCCCGGGAGACCCAGTACTTC. The V and J genes are TRBV3-1 (or the pseudogene TRBV3-2) and TRBJ2-5; 10 bases are shared with TRBD2. The germline gives CDR1 LGHDT, CDR2 YNNKEL (reference sequence). The ends lost 6 bases at V and 5 bases at J; junction bases unmatched: 12. This CDR3 contains 16 residues.

The chain uses TRBV5-4 and TRBJ1-1; TRBD1 matches 9 bases. Trimming at V came to 7 bases and at J to 6 bases, leaving 13 bases not matched to a gene. The CDR3 length is 15 residues. The germline gives CDR1 SGHNT, CDR2 YYREEE (reference sequence). The CDR3 loop reads CASGNRDRESAEAFF. CDR3 DNA sequence: TGTGCCAGCGGGAACCGGGACAGGGAATCTGCTGAAGCTTTCTTT.

This chain links TRBV7-2 with TRBJ2-5; 9 bases line up with TRBD2. CDR1 is SGHTA and CDR2 is FQGNSA in the germline V gene. The V gene end was trimmed by 5 bases and the J gene end by 6 bases; junction bases not matched to a gene: 4. The CDR3 has 13 residues. The CDR3 here is CASSILAGQTQYF. The CDR3 DNA sequence: TGTGCCAGCAGCATACTAGCGGGTCAGACCCAGTACTTC. Drawing the rest from reference TRBV7-2 and TRBJ2-5, the complete variable domain is GAGVSQSPSNKVTEKGKDVELRCDPISGHTALYWYRQSLGQGLEFLIYFQGNSAPDKSGLPSDRFSAERTGGSVSTLTIQRTQQEDSAVYLCASSILAGQTQYFGPGTRLLVL.